The following is a T cell receptor beta chain sequence with its context. Its antigen is still unknown. Trimming removed 7 bases at V and 5 bases at J, with 15 bases between. Per germline, CDR1 GTSNPN and CDR2 SVGIG (reference sequence). The CDR3 has 12 residues. The entry originates in a study of PD-1 blockade in classical Hodgkin lymphoma. Study-wide results and limits: A reduction in baseline TCR diversity was reportedly seen in newly diagnosed patients relative to healthy donors. Patients who responded completely had about the same baseline diversity as newly diagnosed patients.

This table comes from immunoSEQ multiplex PCR, and its TCRdb copy is limited to in-frame clones, with some not included. The sample consists of tens of thousands of clones, around 80% of them appearing once. Relapse was seen in all patients after autologous stem cell transplantation, and brentuximab vedotin exposure was variable. Sequencing used peripheral blood mononuclear cells (PBMCs), obtained before the second cycle of nivolumab. The rearrangement links TRBV30 to TRBJ2-7; D possibly matches TRBD1 or TRBD2 (5 bases each). The source of this sequence is a human donor with classical Hodgkin lymphoma. CDR3 sequence: CAYGPSGHEQYF. The CDR3 DNA reads TGTGCCTACGGACCTTCGGGACACGAGCAGTACTTC.